This T cell receptor beta chain was recorded in a study of T-cell memory formation after mild COVID-19. Germline V gene data show CDR1 as MGHRA and CDR2 as YSYEKL. Trimming removed 4 bases at V and 7 bases at J, with 17 bases between. The CDR3 runs 16 residues. From 5'RACE with constant-segment primers came TCR alpha and TCR beta cDNA libraries that carried sample barcodes and UMIs. TCRdb itself ran the 5' RACE reads through MiXCR, one entry per CDR3 protein. The repertoire holds 58,000 or so distinct CDR3 sequences, with 28% as singletons. The chain joins TRBV4-1 to TRBJ1-6; no clear D gene. Material for sequencing was PBMCs or a T cell subset sorted from them (not recorded which). The TCR was taken from a man between 18 and 29 years old who had mild COVID-19 (a few samples of this study predate the infection). Cell type and time point are not known. The CDR3 reads CASSPSKGGSNSPLHF. CDR3 nucleotides: TGCGCCAGCAGCCCATCAAAGGGTGGGTCGAATTCACCCCTCCACTTT.